This paragraph covers one TCR beta chain sequence. Here immunoSEQ multiplex PCR was the method, and the copy in TCRdb shows in-frame clones only, minus some. The repertoire holds roughly 200,000 clones, almost 90% seen once, with 1.5% to 2% in the top ten. The data are from a study of blood T cell repertoires in COVID-19. Study-wide background: PBMCs, B-cell-depleted T cells, or T cells were the source of the cDNA or gDNA that made up the material.

Unmatched junction bases numbered 5, after V lost 1 base and J lost 2 bases. Germline V lookup: CDR1 SGHAT, CDR2 FQNNGV. The CDR3 runs to 15 residues. This chain connects TRBV11-2 to TRBJ2-7; 7 positions agree with TRBD1. The clonotype was recovered from a man aged 18 to 30 with active or convalescent COVID-19. Source material: peripheral blood. As DNA, the CDR3 is TGTGCCAGCAGCTTAGGGGGACAGCAAGCCTACGAGCAGTACTTC. This sequence encodes CASSLGGQQAYEQYF.